What follows describes a single TCR beta chain. Antigen: not known. Several immunoSEQ 96-well plates shared each subset's DNA, each plate a replicate. TCRdb keeps only in-frame clones here, not all; method: immunoSEQ multiplex PCR. This sample has millions of clones, with roughly 93% found just once. This entry comes from a study of shared clonotypes between healthy human individuals. V was clipped by 0 bases and J by 7 bases; unmatched bases: 15. CDR1 and CDR2 (germline): SGDLS, YYNGEE. CDR3 length: 17 residues. Findings of the study overall: A generally larger estimated richness was seen in naive subsets than in memory subsets.

This TCR came from a man between 18 and 35 years old in good health. Some clones in this sample may be carry-over from other donors' samples. J is TRBJ1-2 and V is TRBV9; TRBD1 agrees at 7 bases. The sample consisted of naive CD4+ T cells from PBMCs. Subset of the sample: CD45RA+ positively selected. CDR3: CASSVAGFDRAFVGYTF. The DNA for the CDR3 is TGTGCCAGCAGCGTAGCGGGGTTTGACAGGGCTTTCGTTGGCTACACCTTC. Based on the CDR3 plus reference TRBV9 and TRBJ1-2, the full variable domain is DSGVTQTPKHLITATGQRVTLRCSPRSGDLSVYWYQQSLDQGLQFLIQYYNGEERAKGNILERFSAQQFPDLHSELNLSSLELGDSALYFCASSVAGFDRAFVGYTFGSGTRLTVV.